The clone carrying this T cell receptor beta chain was recorded a few times. Its target is unknown. The record originates from a study of T cells in Graves' hyperthyroidism and ophthalmopathy. TCR beta CDR3 regions were amplified from RNA. An initial round of RT-PCR targeting the TCR CDR3 relied on the HTBI primer set. TCRdb called the multiplex PCR reads again in MiXCR, with one record for every CDR3 protein. Counted here are about 590,000 distinct CDR3 sequences, around 14% occurring once; the ten biggest clones make up approximately 7%. Researchers barred patients who had uncontrolled infection, other autoimmune disease, pregnancy or lactation. Source material for PBMCs was about 11 ml fresh peripheral blood. Study-wide results and limits: Blood also showed most of the thyroid clonotypes that were expanded above 0.001.

V lost 4 bases and J 2 bases, leaving 12 bases between the germline ends. Germline CDR1 SGHDN, CDR2 FVKESK. The CDR3 runs 14 residues. The sequence was collected from a woman aged 25 to 39 with Graves' hyperthyroidism. The sequencing sample was made of blood. J is TRBJ2-7 and V is TRBV14; weak D call: TRBD2 (5 bases). CDR3 coding DNA: TGTGCCAGCAGCCTCTTAGGAGGCGCCTACGAGCAGTACTTC. Translated, it gives CASSLLGGAYEQYF.